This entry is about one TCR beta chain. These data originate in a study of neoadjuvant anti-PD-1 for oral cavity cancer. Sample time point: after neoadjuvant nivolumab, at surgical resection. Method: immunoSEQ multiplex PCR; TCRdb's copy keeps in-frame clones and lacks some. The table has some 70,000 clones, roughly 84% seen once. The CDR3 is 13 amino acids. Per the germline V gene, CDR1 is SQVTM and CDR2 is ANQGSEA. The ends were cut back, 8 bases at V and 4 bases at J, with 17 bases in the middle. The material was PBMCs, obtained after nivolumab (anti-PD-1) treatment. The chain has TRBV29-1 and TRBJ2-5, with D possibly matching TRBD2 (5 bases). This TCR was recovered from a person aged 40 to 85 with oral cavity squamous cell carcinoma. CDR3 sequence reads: CSLTRTHGETQYF. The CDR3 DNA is TGCAGCTTAACTAGGACTCACGGAGAGACCCAGTACTTC.